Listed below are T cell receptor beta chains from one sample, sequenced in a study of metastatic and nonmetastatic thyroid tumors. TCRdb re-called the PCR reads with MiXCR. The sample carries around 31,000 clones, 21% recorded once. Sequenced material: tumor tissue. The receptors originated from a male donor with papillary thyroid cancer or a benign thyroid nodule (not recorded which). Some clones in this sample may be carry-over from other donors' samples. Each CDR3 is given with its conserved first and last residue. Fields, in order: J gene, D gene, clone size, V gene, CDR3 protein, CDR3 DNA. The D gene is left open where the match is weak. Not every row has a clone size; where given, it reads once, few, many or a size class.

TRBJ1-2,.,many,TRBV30,CAWRVRGARGYGYTF,TGTGCCTGGAGGGTCCGGGGGGCGCGCGGCTATGGCTACACCTTC
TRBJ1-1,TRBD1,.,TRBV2,CASQGGGNTEAFF,TGTGCCAGCCAAGGGGGCGGTAACACTGAAGCTTTCTTT
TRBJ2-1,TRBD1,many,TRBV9,CASSSRGQPTYNEQFF,TGTGCCAGCAGCTCCCGGGGACAGCCTACCTACAATGAGCAGTTCTTC
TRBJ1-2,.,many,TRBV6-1,CASSENRNTGYTF,TGTGCCAGCAGTGAAAACCGGAATACTGGCTACACCTTC
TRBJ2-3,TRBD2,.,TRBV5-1,CASSPWTSGGTDTQYF,TGCGCCAGCAGCCCCTGGACTAGCGGGGGTACAGATACGCAGTATTTT
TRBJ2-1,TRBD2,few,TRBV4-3,CASSQGVTSYAEQSF,TGCGCCAGCAGCCAAGGTGTGACTAGCTACGCCGAGCAGTCCTTC
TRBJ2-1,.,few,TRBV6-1,CASSIRAEFNEQFF,TGTGCCAGCAGCATAAGAGCGGAATTCAATGAGCAGTTCTTC
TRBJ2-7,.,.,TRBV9,CASTAEGRSYEQYF,TGTGCCAGCACCGCAGAAGGGAGGTCCTACGAGCAGTACTTC
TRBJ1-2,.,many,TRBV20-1,CSAAIASTYGYTF,TGCAGTGCTGCTATCGCAAGTACCTATGGCTACACCTTC
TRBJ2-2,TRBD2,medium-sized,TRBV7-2,CASSWTSGGTGELFF,TGTGCCAGCAGTTGGACTAGCGGGGGTACCGGGGAGCTGTTTTTT
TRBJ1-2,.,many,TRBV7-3,CASSPSPWAGYTF,TGTGCCAGCAGCCCTTCTCCTTGGGCTGGCTACACCTTC
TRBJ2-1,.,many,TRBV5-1,CASTEAGSSYNEQFF,TGCGCCAGCACGGAAGCGGGCAGCTCCTACAATGAGCAGTTCTTC
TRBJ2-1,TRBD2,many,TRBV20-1,CSAGLAGYNEQFF,TGCAGTGCTGGACTAGCGGGGTACAATGAGCAGTTCTTC
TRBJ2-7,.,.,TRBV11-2,CASSSSPRRTQSSYEQYF,TGTGCCAGCAGCTCCTCCCCCAGAAGGACCCAAAGCTCCTACGAGCAGTACTTC
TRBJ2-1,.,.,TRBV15,CATSRDPLLALEQFF,TGTGCCACCAGCAGAGACCCGTTACTAGCATTAGAGCAGTTCTTC
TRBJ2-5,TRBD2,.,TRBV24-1,CSTSDRSSGRALQETQYF,TGTTCCACCAGTGACAGGTCTAGCGGGAGGGCCCTCCAAGAGACCCAGTACTTC
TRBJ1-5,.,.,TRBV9,CASSVEGIGNQPQHF,TGTGCCAGCAGCGTAGAGGGTATCGGCAATCAGCCCCAGCATTTT
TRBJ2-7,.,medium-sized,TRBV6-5,CASSYSEGYEQYF,TGTGCCAGCAGTTACTCTGAGGGATACGAGCAGTACTTC
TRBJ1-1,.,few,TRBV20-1,CSAGGGAAVGTEAFF,TGCAGTGCTGGTGGGGGTGCCGCCGTCGGCACTGAAGCTTTCTTT
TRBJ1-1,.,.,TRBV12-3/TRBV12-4,CASSLGQGLNTEAFF,TGTGCCAGCAGTTTAGGGCAGGGGTTGAACACTGAAGCTTTCTTT
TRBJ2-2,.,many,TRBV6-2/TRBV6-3,CASRYRVPGELFF,TGTGCCAGCAGATACAGGGTGCCTGGGGAGCTGTTTTTT
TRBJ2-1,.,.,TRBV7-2,CASSFGVGNNEQFF,TGTGCCAGCAGCTTTGGCGTGGGTAACAATGAGCAGTTCTTC
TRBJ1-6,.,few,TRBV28,CASSRTSNNSPLHF,TGTGCCAGCAGCCGGACAAGCAATAATTCACCCCTCCACTTT
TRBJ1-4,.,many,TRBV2,CASSERGEKLFF,TGTGCCAGCAGTGAAAGGGGTGAAAAACTGTTTTTT
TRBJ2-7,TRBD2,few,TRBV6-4,CAILLETSGRTYEQYF,TGTGCCATTCTCTTGGAAACTAGCGGGAGGACCTACGAGCAGTACTTC